The source of this TCR beta chain is a study of blood T cell repertoires in COVID-19 (dated by TCRdb to 2018 to 2020). Notes on the research overall: Samples from collaborators originated in the United States, Italy and Spain and spanned both the acute and convalescent phases of COVID-19. The prospective study material was composed of cDNA or gDNA derived from T cells, B-cell-depleted T cells, or PBMCs. The dataset comprised deeply sampled blood TCRbeta repertoires from subjects exposed to, actively infected with, or recovered from COVID-19. A freely available public database, intended as a resource for researchers studying the immune response to SARS-CoV-2, is where the repertoires were released. The samples were drawn from the first 160 participants of the ongoing ImmuneRACE study and from more than 1,000 subjects provided by 6 global collaborators. The sample metadata nearly always contained a de-identified subject ID, COVID-19 status, age in years and sex. Where HLA class I and class II types were available, the types were taken from metadata supplied by the sample provider, not from assay-based typing. Overall study outcomes, separate from this receptor: The amount of clinical and demographic metadata varied by source and participant and was provided uncurated.

TCRbeta CDR3 regions were amplified from genomic DNA by means of the immunoSEQ Assay, a bias-controlled multiplex PCR. Per the source publication's procedure: Nucleated cell counts per sample were estimated from amplification of reference gene primers within the assay. To quantify the absolute abundance of each unique TCRbeta CDR3 rearrangement, sequence reads were collapsed and filtered. For each sample, productive Simpson clonality was calculated as the square root of Simpson's diversity index across productive rearrangements. TCRdb took over this immuneACCESS table, retaining in-frame rearrangements with V and J assigned. Such tables are incomplete; in checked studies, under half of the missing clones stem from an unresolved V gene, and the remainder is unexplained. For V, J and clone size, that table is used; D and trimming come from the DNA. Present in this sample are some 70,000 clones, roughly 79% of which were seen just once. The ten largest make up more than 20% of the sample.

In regard to this clone: The specificity of this receptor is unknown. No quality values exist for individual bases; no much larger clone is one base distant.

Counted from cysteine to phenylalanine, this CDR3 has 13 amino acids. Only the CDR3 DNA stays, 39 bases, in frame from base 1. The germline V gene supplies CDR1 SGHTA and CDR2 FQGTGA. Trimming removed 4 bases from V and 4 bases from J; the gene matches leave 1 base unexplained. Each collaborating institution followed its own protocols to collect whole blood in K2EDTA tubes. For TCRbeta analysis, collaborators shipped samples as frozen whole blood, isolated PBMCs, or DNA extracted from either of those sample types. This sequence uses TRBV7-3 and TRBJ1-1; 9 bases in the middle match TRBD1. The source is a woman aged 70 to 79 with acute or convalescent COVID-19. Specimen: peripheral blood. The DNA is TGTGCCAGCAGCTCGGGACAGGGCACTGAAGCTTTCTTT. This is translated as CASSSGQGTEAFF.